This record looks at one T cell receptor beta chain sequence and its context. Its antigen is undetermined. The data originate from a study of OX40 agonist ivuxolimab in advanced cancers. Study results and limitations: Among the lowest peripheral clonal expansion occurred in 0.1-3.0 mg/kg partial responders.

Libraries were prepared by immunoSEQ multiplex PCR; TCRdb keeps only in-frame clonotypes and omits some of them. The sample shows more than 60,000 clones, about nine tenths of them seen only once. This TCR came from an adult with an advanced solid tumor such as melanoma, head and neck, liver or kidney cancer. Sequenced here: CD4+ or CD8+ T cells sorted from blood, sampled in a trial of the OX40 agonist ivuxolimab.

The chain's CDR3 is CASSFDPPDSNTGELFF. In DNA form, the CDR3 reads TGCGCCAGCAGCTTCGACCCTCCGGACAGCAACACCGGGGAGCTGTTTTTT. This sequence joins TRBV5-1 and TRBJ2-2; D may be TRBD1 (6 bases). Trimming cost V 2 bases and J 2 bases, with 16 bases left between them. The CDR3 loop spans 17 amino acids. The germline V gene has CDR1 SGHRS and CDR2 YFSETQ.